These T cell receptor beta chains were read from a single sample in a study of beta chain features in type 1 diabetes. Profiled with immunoSEQ multiplex PCR; TCRdb holds only in-frame clones, not every one. The table lists 250,000 to 350,000 clones, more than 13% of them singletons. The sequenced material came from naive CD4+ T cells from blood. The receptor source for this set is a man in his thirties or forties with type 1 diabetes. Both conserved end residues are part of each CDR3. Fields, in order: J gene, V gene, clone size, CDR3 protein. Clone sizes are given selectively: once, few, many, or a class where the clone is expanded.

TRBJ2-2,TRBV9,NA,CASSTLGTVNTGELFF
TRBJ2-3,TRBV7-9,few,CASSAPGQGIEDTQYF
TRBJ2-1,TRBV7-2,few,CASSLAVLAGVGEQFF
TRBJ2-3,TRBV7-9,NA,CASSSSGVGDTQYF
TRBJ2-3,TRBV9,few,CASSPRTSGSVDTQYF
TRBJ1-5,TRBV7-9,few,CASSLAGQGNQPQHF
TRBJ2-7,TRBV2,few,CASMDETSSYEQYF
TRBJ1-1,TRBV7-2,NA,CASSYRQKEAFF
TRBJ1-1,TRBV7-3,NA,CASSYQGGTEAFF
TRBJ1-1,TRBV6-6,NA,CASSFASGITEAFF
TRBJ2-5,TRBV28,NA,CASSQTGVATQYF
TRBJ2-7,TRBV30,few,CARGGPYDEQYF
TRBJ2-7,TRBV27,few,CASSETSGRVYEQYF
TRBJ2-1,TRBV7-6,NA,CASSLEFGFGGEQFF
TRBJ1-1,TRBV29-1,NA,CSVALTGGIMNTEAFF
TRBJ2-1,TRBV5-1,few,CASSPGLAGINEQFF
TRBJ1-4,TRBV30,few,CAWSPGGEKLFF
TRBJ1-2,TRBV6-1,few,CASSEAGLRVLPYGYTF
TRBJ2-2,TRBV28,few,CASTTQGTGELFF
TRBJ1-1,TRBV7-9,few,CASSKIGENTEAFF
TRBJ2-2,TRBV2,NA,CASSMTGLRIGELFF
TRBJ2-1,TRBV19,NA,CASSLTGVSSYNEQFF
TRBJ2-3,TRBV23-1,few,CASSQPGQGRWDTQYF
TRBJ2-7,TRBV27,NA,CASSRTGSNYEQYF
TRBJ2-3,TRBV2,NA,CASSQLGFADTQYF
TRBJ2-7,TRBV28,NA,CASSLTSGTYEQYF
TRBJ2-7,TRBV7-2,few,CASSSGLAGSEQYF
TRBJ2-2,TRBV7-3,few,CASSLADGTGELFF
TRBJ2-3,TRBV6-6,NA,CASSLLGGVLDTQYF
TRBJ2-5,TRBV5-1,NA,CASSSGLAGGRETQYF
TRBJ1-5,TRBV30,NA,CAWSVLGNQPQHF
TRBJ2-1,TRBV5-1,NA,CASSLVQGPYNEQFF
TRBJ2-1,TRBV6-6,few,CASSSTDSNEQFF
TRBJ2-6,TRBV9,once,CASSVGRDTGANVLTF
TRBJ2-1,TRBV6-6,NA,CASGATSSYNEQFF
TRBJ1-2,TRBV7-2,few,CASTPQTGRNYGYTF
TRBJ2-7,TRBV5-1,few,CASSLIDGRRLYEQYF
TRBJ1-2,TRBV30,NA,CAWSDSRVRVRGYTF
TRBJ2-2,TRBV5-4,few,CASSLASGRDTGELFF
TRBJ2-2,TRBV9,NA,CASSARTSGNTGELFF
TRBJ2-1,TRBV18,NA,CASSPQLAGTYNEQFF
TRBJ1-2,TRBV10-3,NA,CAISEIDYGYTF
TRBJ2-3,TRBV7-8,NA,CASSSRQGLADTQYF
TRBJ2-2,TRBV5-1,NA,CASSEGTRTGELFF